This entry is about one T cell receptor (beta chain). The antigen is unknown. The data belong to a study of T cell repertoires and HLA-DP antigens. Pre-culture CD4+ samples were sequenced deeply, targeting hundreds of thousands of T cell genomes. The repertoire was sequenced with immunoSEQ multiplex PCR; TCRdb's copy has only in-frame clones and lacks some. The sample contains 90,000 to 130,000 clones, 92% of which appear only once. Germline assignment: CDR1 LGHNA and CDR2 YNFKEQ. This CDR3 spans 14 amino acids. V was trimmed by 0 bases and J by 13 bases, leaving 13 bases between them. The TCR was taken from a woman between 18 and 30 years old in good health and CMV-seronegative. Sequencing was performed on CD4+ T cells from PBMCs. V usage is TRBV4-2 and J usage is TRBJ1-6; D gene uncertain. Here the CDR3 DNA reads TGTGCCAGCAGCCAAGACACCCCGCTCAGTCCCCTCCACTTT. Protein sequence: CASSQDTPLSPLHF.